This T cell receptor (beta chain) was sequenced in a study of T cell responses to AZD1222 COVID-19 vaccine. Study-level results: Recipients of AZD1222 seropositive at baseline numbered only 6 or 7. Only after the peak T cell response were repertoires sampled. The donor cohort was predominantly white British with a female majority, and clonal diversity may have been underestimated. Spike-specific TCR breadth and depth rose after two AZD1222 doses.

This clone was observed a handful of times. Its specificity is unknown. Per germline, CDR1 LNHDA and CDR2 SQIVND (reference sequence). The CDR3 spans 15 residues. The V gene lost 8 bases and the J gene lost 2 bases, with 18 bases spanning the gap. Profiling relied on immunoSEQ multiplex PCR, and the TCRdb table lists in-frame clones only, not all of them. Found here are approximately 89,000 clones, approximately 90% of them singletons; the top ten hold 5.2%. The clonotype originates from an adult in good health. The sequencing used peripheral blood, collected on day 0 of AZD1222 vaccination. The chain joins TRBV19 to TRBJ2-5; either TRBD1 or TRBD2 may fit D (6 bases each). The CDR3 is CASSWGGTRQETQYF. CDR3 DNA sequence: TGTGCCAGTTCCTGGGGCGGGACACGACAAGAGACCCAGTACTTC.